This T cell receptor (beta chain) emerged from a study of CD8 T cells in Susac syndrome. General study points: The authors acknowledged that the study's TCR sequencing and HLA analysis involved relatively few individuals.

Germline V lookup: CDR1 SEHNR, CDR2 FQNEAQ (reference sequence). The CDR3 runs to 11 residues. Trimming cost V 8 bases and J 6 bases, with 10 bases left between them. Random hexamers were used to reverse transcribe roughly 0.45 to 1 ug of RNA. TCRdb itself ran the immunoSEQ multiplex PCR reads through MiXCR, one entry per CDR3 protein. The sample lists 150,000 to 180,000 distinct CDR3 sequences; nearly 97% were seen once. A note on this clonotype: Its antigen is undetermined.

This sequence originates from a human donor with multiple sclerosis. V and J are TRBV7-9 and TRBJ1-1; TRBD1 might be the D (5 bases). Input material: CD8+ T cells from PBMCs. CDR3 loop: CASDRGSEAFF. CDR3 nucleotide sequence: TGTGCCAGCGACCGGGGGTCTGAAGCTTTCTTT.